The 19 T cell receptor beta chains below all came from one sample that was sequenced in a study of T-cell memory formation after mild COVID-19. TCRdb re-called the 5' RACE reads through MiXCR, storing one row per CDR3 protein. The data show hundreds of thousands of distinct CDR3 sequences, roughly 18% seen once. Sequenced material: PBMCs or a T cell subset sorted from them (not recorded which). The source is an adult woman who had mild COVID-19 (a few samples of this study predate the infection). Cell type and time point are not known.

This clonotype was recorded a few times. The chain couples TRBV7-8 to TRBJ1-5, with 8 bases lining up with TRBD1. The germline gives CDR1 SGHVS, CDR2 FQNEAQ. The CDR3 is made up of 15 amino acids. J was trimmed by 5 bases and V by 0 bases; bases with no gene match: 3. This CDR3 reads CASSLASGGDQPQHF. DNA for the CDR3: TGTGCCAGCAGCTTAGCCTCAGGGGGCGATCAGCCCCAGCATTTT.

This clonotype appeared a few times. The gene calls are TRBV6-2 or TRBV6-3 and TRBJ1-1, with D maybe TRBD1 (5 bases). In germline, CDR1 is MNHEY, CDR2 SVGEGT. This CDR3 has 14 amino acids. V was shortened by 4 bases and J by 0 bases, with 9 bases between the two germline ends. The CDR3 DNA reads TGTGCCAGCAGTTGGGGACCTATGAACACTGAAGCTTTCTTT. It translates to CASSWGPMNTEAFF.

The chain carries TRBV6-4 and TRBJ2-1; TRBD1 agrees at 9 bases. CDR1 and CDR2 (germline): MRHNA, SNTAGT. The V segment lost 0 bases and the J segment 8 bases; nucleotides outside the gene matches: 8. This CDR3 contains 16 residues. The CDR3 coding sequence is TGTGCCAGCAGTGACTCTGTAGGGACAGGGCTCGATGAGCAGTTCTTC. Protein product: CASSDSVGTGLDEQFF.

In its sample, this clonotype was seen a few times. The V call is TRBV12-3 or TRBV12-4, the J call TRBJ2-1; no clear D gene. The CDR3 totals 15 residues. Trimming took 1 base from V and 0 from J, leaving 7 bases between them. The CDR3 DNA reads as TGTGCCAGCAGTTTAGAGAGTCCCTCCTACAATGAGCAGTTCTTC. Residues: CASSLESPSYNEQFF.

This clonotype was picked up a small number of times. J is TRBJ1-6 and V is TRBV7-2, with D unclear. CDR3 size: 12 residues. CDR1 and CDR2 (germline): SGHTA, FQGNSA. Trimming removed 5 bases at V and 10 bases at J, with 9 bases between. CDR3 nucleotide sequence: TGTGCCAGCAGCACACAAGGGTCACCCCTCCACTTT. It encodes CASSTQGSPLHF.

The CDR3 DNA is TGTGCCAGCAGTCCCTGGACAGGGCTCGGGGACACCATATATTTT. Its translation is CASSPWTGLGDTIYF. The chain couples TRBV12-3 or TRBV12-4 to TRBJ1-3; 8 bases line up with TRBD1. The CDR3 is 15 residues long. With 5 bases clipped from V and 8 bases from J, the junction kept 11 bases outside the gene matches.

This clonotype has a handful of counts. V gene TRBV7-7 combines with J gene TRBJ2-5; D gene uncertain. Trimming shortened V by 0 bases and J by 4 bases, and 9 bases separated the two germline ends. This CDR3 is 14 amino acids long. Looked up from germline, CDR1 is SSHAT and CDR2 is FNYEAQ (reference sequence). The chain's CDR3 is CASSLAGASETQYF. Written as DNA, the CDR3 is TGTGCCAGCAGCTTAGCTGGAGCATCAGAGACCCAGTACTTC.

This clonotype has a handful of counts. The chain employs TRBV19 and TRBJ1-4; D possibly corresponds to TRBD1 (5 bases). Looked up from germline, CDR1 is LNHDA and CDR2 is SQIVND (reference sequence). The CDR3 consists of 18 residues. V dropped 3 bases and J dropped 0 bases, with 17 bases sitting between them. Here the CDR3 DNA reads TGTGCCAGTAGTATGGCGACAGTTTTAGTTGCAACTAATGAAAAACTGTTTTTT. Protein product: CASSMATVLVATNEKLFF.

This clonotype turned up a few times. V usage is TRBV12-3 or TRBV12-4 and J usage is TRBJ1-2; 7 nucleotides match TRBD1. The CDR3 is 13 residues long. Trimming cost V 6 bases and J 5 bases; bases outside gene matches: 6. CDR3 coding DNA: TGTGCCAGCAGGGGGGACAGCTTTTATGGCTACACCTTC. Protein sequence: CASRGDSFYGYTF.

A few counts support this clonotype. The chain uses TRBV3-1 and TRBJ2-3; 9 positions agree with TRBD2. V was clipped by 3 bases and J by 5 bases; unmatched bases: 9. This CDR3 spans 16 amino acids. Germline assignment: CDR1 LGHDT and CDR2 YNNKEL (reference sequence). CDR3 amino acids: CASSQHGGGAVDTQYF. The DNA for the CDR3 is TGTGCCAGCAGCCAGCACGGCGGGGGGGCCGTAGATACGCAGTATTTT.

CDR3 loop: CASSLGWEYRVVEQFF. The CDR3 bases are TGCGCCAGCAGCTTGGGGTGGGAATACAGGGTCGTTGAGCAGTTCTTC. The chain joins TRBV5-1 to TRBJ2-1, with TRBD1 as a possible D gene (6 bases). The CDR3 is 16 amino acids. The V end was cut by 0 bases, the J end by 9 bases, with 19 bases between. Germline V CDR1 and CDR2: SGHRS, YFSETQ.

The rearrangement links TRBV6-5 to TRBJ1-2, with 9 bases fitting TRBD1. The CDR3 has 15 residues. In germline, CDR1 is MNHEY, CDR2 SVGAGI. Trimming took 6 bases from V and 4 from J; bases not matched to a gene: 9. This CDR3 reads CASSAYGTGIYGYTF. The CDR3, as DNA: TGTGCCAGCAGCGCCTACGGGACAGGGATCTATGGCTACACCTTC.

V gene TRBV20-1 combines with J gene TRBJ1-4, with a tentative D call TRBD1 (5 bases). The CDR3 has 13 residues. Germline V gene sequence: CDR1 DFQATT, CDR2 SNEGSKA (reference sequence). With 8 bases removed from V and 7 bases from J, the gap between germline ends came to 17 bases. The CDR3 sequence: CSSVSGSAEKLFF. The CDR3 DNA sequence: TGCAGTTCTGTATCAGGGTCGGCTGAAAAACTGTTTTTT.

CDR3 amino acids: CASRPSSGTGAYEQYF. The DNA of the CDR3 is TGTGCCAGCAGGCCTAGCTCCGGGACAGGGGCGTACGAGCAGTACTTC. The chain couples TRBV28 to TRBJ2-7; 10 bases match TRBD1. Per germline, CDR1 MDHEN and CDR2 SYDVKM. The CDR3 length is 16 residues. The trim removed 6 bases at V and 4 bases at J, leaving 12 bases unmatched.

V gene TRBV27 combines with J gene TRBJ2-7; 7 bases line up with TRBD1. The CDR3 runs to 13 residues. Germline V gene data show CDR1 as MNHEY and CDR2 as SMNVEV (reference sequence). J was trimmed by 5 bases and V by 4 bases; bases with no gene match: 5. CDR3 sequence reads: CASSWTGLDEQYF. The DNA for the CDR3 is TGTGCCAGCAGTTGGACAGGTTTGGACGAGCAGTACTTC.

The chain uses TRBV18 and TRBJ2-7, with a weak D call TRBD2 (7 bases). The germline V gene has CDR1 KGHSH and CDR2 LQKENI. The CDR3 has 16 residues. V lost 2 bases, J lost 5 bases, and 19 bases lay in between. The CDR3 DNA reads TGTGCCAGCTCACCAAGGGGGGGCACGGTACGAGACGAGCAGTACTTC. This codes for CASSPRGGTVRDEQYF.

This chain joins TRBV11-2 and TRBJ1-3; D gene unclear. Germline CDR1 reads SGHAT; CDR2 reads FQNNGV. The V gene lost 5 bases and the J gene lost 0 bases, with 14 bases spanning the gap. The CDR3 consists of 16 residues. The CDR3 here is CASSPRHKSSGNTIYF. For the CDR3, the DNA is TGTGCCAGCAGCCCTAGACACAAGAGCTCTGGAAACACCATATATTTT.

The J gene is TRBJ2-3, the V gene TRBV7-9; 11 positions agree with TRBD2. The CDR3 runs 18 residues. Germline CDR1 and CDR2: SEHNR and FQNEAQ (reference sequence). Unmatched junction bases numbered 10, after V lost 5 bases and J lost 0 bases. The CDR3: CASSPTSGGGTSTDTQYF. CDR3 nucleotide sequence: TGTGCCAGCAGCCCCACTAGCGGGGGTGGTACTAGCACAGATACGCAGTATTTT.

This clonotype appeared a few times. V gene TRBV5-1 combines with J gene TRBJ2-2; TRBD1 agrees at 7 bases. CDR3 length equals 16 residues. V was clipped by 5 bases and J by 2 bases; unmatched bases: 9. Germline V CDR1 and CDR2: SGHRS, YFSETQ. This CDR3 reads CASSSGQALNTGELFF. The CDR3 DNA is TGCGCCAGCAGTTCCGGACAGGCTTTAAACACCGGGGAGCTGTTTTTT.